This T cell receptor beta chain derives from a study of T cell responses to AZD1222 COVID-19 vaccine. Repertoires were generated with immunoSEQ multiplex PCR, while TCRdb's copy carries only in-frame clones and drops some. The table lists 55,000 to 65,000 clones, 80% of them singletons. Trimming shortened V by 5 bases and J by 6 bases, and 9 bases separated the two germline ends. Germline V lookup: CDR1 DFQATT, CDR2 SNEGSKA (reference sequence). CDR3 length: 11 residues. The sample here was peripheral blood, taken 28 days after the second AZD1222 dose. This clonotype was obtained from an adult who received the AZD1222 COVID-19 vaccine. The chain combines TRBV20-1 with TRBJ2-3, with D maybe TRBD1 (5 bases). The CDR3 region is CSASGFDTQYF. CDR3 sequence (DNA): TGCAGTGCTTCAGGGTTCGATACGCAGTATTTT.